This TCR beta chain originates from a study of blood T cells in healthy people across ages. Turning to the study itself: Capture by template switching was about one barcoded beta molecule per two T cells. The study's findings and limits: Measured against age, TCR beta diversity per million T cells decreased in a roughly linear manner. Fewer expanded clones and more diversity marked long-lived versus aged donors.

V lost 1 base and J 4 bases, leaving 11 bases between the germline ends. The length of the CDR3 is 15 residues. A second PCR of roughly 7 to 11 cycles used a sample-barcoded 5' primer and a J-beta primer mix. TCRdb processed the 5' RACE reads anew with MiXCR; each CDR3 protein has one entry. Of hundreds of thousands of distinct CDR3 sequences in the sample, about 30% were seen once. The sample holds many counts of this clonotype. What it recognizes is unknown. This chain links TRBV12-3 or TRBV12-4 with TRBJ1-5; tentatively, D is TRBD1 (6 bases). The sequence was obtained from a woman over 75 in good health. The sample comprised blood. CDR3 DNA: TGTGCCAGCAGTTTAGGGCTAGGGGGTAATCAGCCCCAGCATTTT. It codes for CASSLGLGGNQPQHF.